This T cell receptor beta chain came from a study of low-dose radiotherapy and immunotherapy resistance in tumors. Germline CDR1 is SNHLY and CDR2 is FYNNEI. Trimming cost V 4 bases and J 3 bases, with 24 bases left between them. The CDR3 is made up of 18 amino acids. This clonotype was counted between two and nine times. Alpha and beta chains were covered, as first-strand cDNA relied on TRAV- and TRBV-specific primers. Amplification of TCRs used a constant-region primer and V-primer adapter for 20 PCR cycles. Via MiXCR, TCRdb re-called the reads, giving one row per CDR3 protein. The table shows about 14,000 distinct CDR3 sequences, with about 75% occurring only once.

The rearrangement links TRBV2 to TRBJ1-1, with D maybe TRBD1 (5 bases). This clonotype was obtained from a human donor with advanced metastatic prostate, ovarian, gallbladder or colorectal cancer (not recorded which). This table probably holds off-target reads from a library built for another chain. CDR3 region: CASSVMVGAARRDTEAFF. The CDR3 DNA follows: TGTGCCAGCAGTGTAATGGTAGGGGCCGCGCGTCGTGACACTGAAGCTTTCTTT.